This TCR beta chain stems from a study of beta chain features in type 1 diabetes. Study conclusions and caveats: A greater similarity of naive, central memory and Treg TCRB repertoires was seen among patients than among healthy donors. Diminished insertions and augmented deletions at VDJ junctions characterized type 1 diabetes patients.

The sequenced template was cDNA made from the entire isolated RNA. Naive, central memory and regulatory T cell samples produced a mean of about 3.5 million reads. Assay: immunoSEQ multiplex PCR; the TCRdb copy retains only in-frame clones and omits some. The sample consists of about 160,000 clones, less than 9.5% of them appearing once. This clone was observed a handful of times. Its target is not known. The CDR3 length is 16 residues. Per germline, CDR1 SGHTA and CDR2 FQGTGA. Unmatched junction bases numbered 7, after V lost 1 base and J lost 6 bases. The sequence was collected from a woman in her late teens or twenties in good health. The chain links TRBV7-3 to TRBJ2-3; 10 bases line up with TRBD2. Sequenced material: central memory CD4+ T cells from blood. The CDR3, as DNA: TGTGCCAGCAGCTTAAATCCCGGGACTAGCGATGATACGCAGTATTTT. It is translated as CASSLNPGTSDDTQYF.